A selection of T cell receptor beta chains follows, all from one sample in a study of blood T cell repertoires in COVID-19. TCRdb's table, derived via immunoSEQ multiplex PCR, lists solely in-frame clones and lacks some. The sample holds some 93,000 clones, approximately 83% seen once. The sequenced sample was peripheral blood. The source of these receptors is a man in his 60s with acute or convalescent COVID-19. Each CDR3 is given with its conserved first and last residue. Fields, in order: J gene, D gene, V gene, clone size, CDR3 protein, CDR3 DNA. D genes are given only for firm matches. Expanded clones get a size class; other rows say once, few or many, or leave the size out.

J gene: TRBJ2-7
D gene: -
V gene: TRBV6-5
clone size: -
CDR3 protein: CASSLSADSSYEQYF
CDR3 DNA: TGTGCCAGCAGCTTAAGCGCGGACAGCTCCTACGAGCAGTACTTC

J gene: TRBJ1-2
D gene: TRBD1
V gene: TRBV9
clone size: -
CDR3 protein: CASSPGGQANYGYTF
CDR3 DNA: TGTGCCAGCAGCCCCGGGGGACAGGCAAACTATGGCTACACCTTC

J gene: TRBJ2-2
D gene: TRBD2
V gene: TRBV6-5
clone size: -
CDR3 protein: CASDLSGRGTGELFF
CDR3 DNA: TGTGCCAGCGACCTTAGCGGGAGGGGTACCGGGGAGCTGTTTTTT

J gene: TRBJ2-3
D gene: -
V gene: TRBV19
clone size: -
CDR3 protein: CASSAPPGGYTDTQYF
CDR3 DNA: TGTGCCAGTAGTGCACCGCCGGGCGGGTACACAGATACGCAGTATTTT

J gene: TRBJ2-5
D gene: -
V gene: TRBV11-2
clone size: -
CDR3 protein: CASSLGGWFKTQYF
CDR3 DNA: TGTGCCAGCAGCTTGGGGGGATGGTTTAAGACCCAGTACTTC

J gene: TRBJ1-6
D gene: -
V gene: TRBV4-2
clone size: few
CDR3 protein: CASSPAGGNSPLHF
CDR3 DNA: TGTGCCAGCAGCCCTGCGGGGGGGAATTCACCCCTCCACTTT

J gene: TRBJ1-1
D gene: -
V gene: TRBV5-8
clone size: once
CDR3 protein: CASTEVGTEAFF
CDR3 DNA: TGTGCCAGCACCGAGGTCGGCACTGAAGCTTTCTTT

J gene: TRBJ2-2
D gene: TRBD2
V gene: TRBV11-3
clone size: few
CDR3 protein: CASALAGAGELFF
CDR3 DNA: TGTGCCAGCGCCCTAGCGGGAGCCGGGGAGCTGTTTTTT

J gene: TRBJ1-1
D gene: -
V gene: TRBV30
clone size: -
CDR3 protein: CAWSGGRIMNTEAFF
CDR3 DNA: TGTGCCTGGAGTGGTGGGAGAATCATGAACACTGAAGCTTTCTTT

J gene: TRBJ1-2
D gene: TRBD1
V gene: TRBV7-2
clone size: -
CDR3 protein: CASSYGIRGNYGYTF
CDR3 DNA: TGTGCCAGCAGCTATGGGATCAGGGGGAACTATGGCTACACCTTC

J gene: TRBJ1-2
D gene: TRBD1
V gene: TRBV6-5
clone size: -
CDR3 protein: CASSPGQALLYGYTF
CDR3 DNA: TGTGCCAGCAGTCCCGGACAGGCTTTACTCTATGGCTACACCTTC

J gene: TRBJ1-4
D gene: -
V gene: TRBV6-5
clone size: once
CDR3 protein: CASRTAATNEKLFF
CDR3 DNA: TGTGCCAGCAGGACAGCCGCAACTAATGAAAAACTGTTTTTT

J gene: TRBJ2-5
D gene: TRBD1
V gene: TRBV18
clone size: -
CDR3 protein: CASSPGQGVIGETQYF
CDR3 DNA: TGTGCCAGCTCACCGGGGCAGGGGGTTATCGGAGAGACCCAGTACTTC

J gene: TRBJ1-1
D gene: -
V gene: TRBV7-9
clone size: -
CDR3 protein: CASSPGWTEAFF
CDR3 DNA: TGTGCCAGCAGCCCGGGTTGGACTGAAGCTTTCTTT

J gene: TRBJ2-5
D gene: -
V gene: TRBV6-2/TRBV6-3
clone size: -
CDR3 protein: CASSYSAGQSQETQYF
CDR3 DNA: TGTGCCAGCAGTTACTCGGCGGGACAGTCACAAGAGACCCAGTACTTC

J gene: TRBJ2-2
D gene: TRBD2
V gene: TRBV3-1/TRBV3-2
clone size: -
CDR3 protein: CASSPHSSGATGELFF
CDR3 DNA: TGTGCCAGCAGCCCTCACAGTAGCGGGGCTACCGGGGAGCTGTTTTTT

J gene: TRBJ2-1
D gene: TRBD1
V gene: TRBV10-1
clone size: -
CDR3 protein: CASSDWQGAVNEQFF
CDR3 DNA: TGCGCCAGCAGTGACTGGCAGGGGGCGGTCAATGAGCAGTTCTTC

J gene: TRBJ2-2
D gene: -
V gene: TRBV7-2
clone size: -
CDR3 protein: CASSVDRPNTGELFF
CDR3 DNA: TGTGCCAGCAGTGTCGACAGGCCGAACACCGGGGAGCTGTTTTTT

J gene: TRBJ1-3
D gene: -
V gene: TRBV25-1
clone size: -
CDR3 protein: CASNPTGSGNTIYF
CDR3 DNA: TGTGCCAGCAACCCTACGGGGAGTGGAAACACCATATATTTT

J gene: TRBJ1-1
D gene: -
V gene: TRBV3-1/TRBV3-2
clone size: -
CDR3 protein: CASSQDLAAGYTEAFF
CDR3 DNA: TGTGCCAGCAGCCAAGATCTGGCCGCAGGGTACACTGAAGCTTTCTTT

J gene: TRBJ2-1
D gene: TRBD2
V gene: TRBV2
clone size: few
CDR3 protein: CASRTSGRQSSYNEQFF
CDR3 DNA: TGTGCCAGTCGGACTAGCGGGAGGCAGAGCTCCTACAATGAGCAGTTCTTC

J gene: TRBJ1-2
D gene: TRBD1
V gene: TRBV11-2
clone size: -
CDR3 protein: CASSGTVLYGYTF
CDR3 DNA: TGTGCCAGCAGCGGGACAGTGCTCTATGGCTACACCTTC

J gene: TRBJ2-5
D gene: -
V gene: TRBV19
clone size: -
CDR3 protein: CASSPSGQKETQYF
CDR3 DNA: TGTGCCAGTAGCCCCAGCGGGCAGAAAGAGACCCAGTACTTC

J gene: TRBJ2-3
D gene: TRBD2
V gene: TRBV7-2
clone size: -
CDR3 protein: CASSITSGVSTDTQYF
CDR3 DNA: TGTGCCAGCAGCATCACTAGCGGGGTGAGCACAGATACGCAGTATTTT

J gene: TRBJ1-1
D gene: TRBD1
V gene: TRBV18
clone size: -
CDR3 protein: CASSPPTGTDTEAFF
CDR3 DNA: TGTGCCAGCTCACCCCCGACAGGGACGGACACTGAAGCTTTCTTT

J gene: TRBJ1-5
D gene: -
V gene: TRBV7-2
clone size: -
CDR3 protein: CASSSVSSQPQHF
CDR3 DNA: TGTGCCAGCAGCAGTGTTAGTTCCCAGCCCCAGCATTTT

J gene: TRBJ1-5
D gene: -
V gene: TRBV20-1
clone size: -
CDR3 protein: CSAGNQPQHF
CDR3 DNA: TGCAGTGCCGGGAATCAGCCCCAGCATTTT

J gene: TRBJ1-5
D gene: -
V gene: TRBV10-1
clone size: -
CDR3 protein: CASSESTVNQPQHF
CDR3 DNA: TGCGCCAGCAGTGAGTCGACAGTAAATCAGCCCCAGCATTTT

J gene: TRBJ2-3
D gene: TRBD1
V gene: TRBV9
clone size: -
CDR3 protein: CASSAPPGGTDTQYF
CDR3 DNA: TGTGCCAGCAGCGCCCCCCCAGGGGGTACAGATACGCAGTATTTT

J gene: TRBJ1-1
D gene: TRBD1
V gene: TRBV29-1
clone size: -
CDR3 protein: CSVELQGAKTEAFF
CDR3 DNA: TGCAGCGTTGAATTGCAGGGGGCGAAGACTGAAGCTTTCTTT

J gene: TRBJ1-2
D gene: -
V gene: TRBV30
clone size: once
CDR3 protein: CAWSILGVNYGYTF
CDR3 DNA: TGTGCCTGGAGTATCCTCGGGGTGAACTATGGCTACACCTTC

J gene: TRBJ2-1
D gene: -
V gene: TRBV5-6
clone size: -
CDR3 protein: CASENRDGSYNEQFF
CDR3 DNA: TGTGCCAGCGAAAACAGGGACGGCTCCTACAATGAGCAGTTCTTC

J gene: TRBJ2-7
D gene: -
V gene: TRBV7-2
clone size: -
CDR3 protein: CASSLAGARYEQYF
CDR3 DNA: TGTGCCAGCAGCTTAGCGGGGGCCAGGTACGAGCAGTACTTC

J gene: TRBJ1-4
D gene: TRBD1
V gene: TRBV9
clone size: -
CDR3 protein: CASSPQGAANEKLFF
CDR3 DNA: TGTGCCAGCAGCCCCCAGGGGGCAGCTAATGAAAAACTGTTTTTT

J gene: TRBJ1-2
D gene: -
V gene: TRBV6-5
clone size: -
CDR3 protein: CASQGSLRPAITF
CDR3 DNA: TGTGCCAGCCAGGGATCCCTCAGACCGGCGATCACCTTC

J gene: TRBJ2-5
D gene: -
V gene: TRBV19
clone size: once
CDR3 protein: CASSITGAKTQYF
CDR3 DNA: TGTGCCAGTAGTATCACAGGCGCGAAGACCCAGTACTTC

J gene: TRBJ2-7
D gene: TRBD1
V gene: TRBV30
clone size: -
CDR3 protein: CAWKRDRNFHEQYF
CDR3 DNA: TGTGCCTGGAAACGGGACAGGAATTTCCACGAGCAGTACTTC

J gene: TRBJ2-3
D gene: TRBD2
V gene: TRBV3-1/TRBV3-2
clone size: -
CDR3 protein: CASSQGSGRAAADTQYF
CDR3 DNA: TGTGCCAGCAGCCAGGGTAGCGGGAGGGCCGCAGCAGATACGCAGTATTTT

J gene: TRBJ1-1
D gene: -
V gene: TRBV4-3
clone size: -
CDR3 protein: CASSQVGRVSTEAFF
CDR3 DNA: TGCGCCAGCAGCCAAGTGGGCAGGGTGTCCACTGAAGCTTTCTTT

J gene: TRBJ1-1
D gene: TRBD1
V gene: TRBV2
clone size: -
CDR3 protein: CASMTGQGNTEAFF
CDR3 DNA: TGTGCCAGCATGACCGGACAGGGGAACACTGAAGCTTTCTTT

J gene: TRBJ1-5
D gene: -
V gene: TRBV11-2
clone size: -
CDR3 protein: CASSLEGGPHQPQHF
CDR3 DNA: TGTGCCAGCAGCTTAGAGGGGGGGCCGCACCAGCCCCAGCATTTT

J gene: TRBJ1-2
D gene: -
V gene: TRBV7-8
clone size: -
CDR3 protein: CASSLFTPGGARSGYTF
CDR3 DNA: TGTGCCAGCAGCTTATTCACCCCGGGGGGGGCGCGGAGTGGCTACACCTTC

J gene: TRBJ2-7
D gene: TRBD1
V gene: TRBV7-9
clone size: -
CDR3 protein: CASSLAGDGQGSLHEQYF
CDR3 DNA: TGTGCCAGCAGCTTAGCCGGGGATGGACAGGGGTCCCTCCACGAGCAGTACTTC

J gene: TRBJ2-2
D gene: -
V gene: TRBV5-6
clone size: -
CDR3 protein: CASSFTGTGELFF
CDR3 DNA: TGTGCCAGCAGCTTCACAGGGACCGGGGAGCTGTTTTTT

J gene: TRBJ2-3
D gene: TRBD2
V gene: TRBV2
clone size: -
CDR3 protein: CASSELAGDFTQYF
CDR3 DNA: TGTGCCAGCAGTGAACTAGCGGGTGATTTTACGCAGTATTTT

J gene: TRBJ2-5
D gene: -
V gene: TRBV7-9
clone size: -
CDR3 protein: CASSSTREEETQYF
CDR3 DNA: TGTGCCAGCAGCTCGACTAGGGAAGAAGAGACCCAGTACTTC

J gene: TRBJ2-1
D gene: -
V gene: TRBV21-1
clone size: once
CDR3 protein: CASSYRSSGNFYEQFF
CDR3 DNA: TGTGCCAGCAGCTACCGGTCTAGCGGGAACTTCTATGAGCAGTTCTTC

J gene: TRBJ2-1
D gene: -
V gene: TRBV5-1
clone size: -
CDR3 protein: CASSTRPHSYNEQFF
CDR3 DNA: TGCGCCAGCTCGACACGACCACACTCCTACAATGAGCAGTTCTTC

J gene: TRBJ1-5
D gene: -
V gene: TRBV3-1/TRBV3-2
clone size: -
CDR3 protein: CASSRQGRNQPQHF
CDR3 DNA: TGTGCCAGCAGCCGTCAGGGTCGAAATCAGCCCCAGCATTTT

J gene: TRBJ2-1
D gene: TRBD2
V gene: TRBV24-1
clone size: -
CDR3 protein: CATQRGPDNEQFF
CDR3 DNA: TGTGCCACCCAGCGGGGCCCCGACAATGAGCAGTTCTTC

J gene: TRBJ2-1
D gene: TRBD1
V gene: TRBV5-1
clone size: -
CDR3 protein: CASSLGQGALEQFF
CDR3 DNA: TGCGCCAGCAGCCTGGGACAGGGGGCGTTGGAGCAGTTCTTC

J gene: TRBJ2-5
D gene: -
V gene: TRBV5-1
clone size: once
CDR3 protein: CASSLVPGVGETQYF
CDR3 DNA: TGCGCCAGCAGCTTGGTACCGGGAGTAGGTGAGACCCAGTACTTC

J gene: TRBJ2-5
D gene: TRBD2
V gene: TRBV4-3
clone size: -
CDR3 protein: CASSQELAGAPTQYF
CDR3 DNA: TGCGCCAGCAGCCAAGAACTAGCGGGGGCTCCGACCCAGTACTTC

J gene: TRBJ1-2
D gene: -
V gene: TRBV6-1
clone size: -
CDR3 protein: CASSEVWAASTAPF
CDR3 DNA: TGTGCCAGCAGTGAAGTTTGGGCCGCTTCTACTGCACCTTTC

J gene: TRBJ2-3
D gene: TRBD2
V gene: TRBV5-4
clone size: -
CDR3 protein: CASSRLAGGATDTQYF
CDR3 DNA: TGTGCCAGCAGCCGCCTAGCGGGAGGGGCCACAGATACGCAGTATTTT

J gene: TRBJ2-7
D gene: -
V gene: TRBV3-1/TRBV3-2
clone size: -
CDR3 protein: CASSQRGEQYF
CDR3 DNA: TGTGCCAGCAGCCAAAGGGGCGAGCAGTACTTC

J gene: TRBJ2-3
D gene: TRBD1
V gene: TRBV7-2
clone size: -
CDR3 protein: CASSPDRERVGTDTQYF
CDR3 DNA: TGTGCCAGCAGCCCAGACAGGGAGAGGGTTGGCACAGATACGCAGTATTTT

J gene: TRBJ2-2
D gene: TRBD2
V gene: TRBV3-1/TRBV3-2
clone size: -
CDR3 protein: CASVSSGHHTGELFF
CDR3 DNA: TGTGCCAGCGTTTCTAGCGGTCACCACACCGGGGAGCTGTTTTTT

J gene: TRBJ2-3
D gene: -
V gene: TRBV5-5
clone size: -
CDR3 protein: CASSPHETSSTDTQYF
CDR3 DNA: TGTGCCAGCAGCCCCCACGAGACATCTAGCACAGATACGCAGTATTTT

J gene: TRBJ1-1
D gene: -
V gene: TRBV13
clone size: -
CDR3 protein: CASLRGLQNTEAFF
CDR3 DNA: TGTGCCAGCTTGAGAGGTCTCCAGAACACTGAAGCTTTCTTT